These 30 T cell receptor beta chains share one sample of origin, sequenced in a study of radiotherapy plus CTLA-4 blockade in lung cancer (dated by TCRdb to the late 2010s). Library construction relied on the immunoSEQ multiplex PCR assay. Drawn from immuneACCESS, this table holds only the in-frame rearrangements with V and J called that TCRdb kept. Clones are partly lost; checked studies trace under half to an unresolved V gene and leave the rest unexplained. This sample has 30,000 or so clones in its table, and 70% of those were observed once. The top ten hold 3.5% to 4.5% of the sample. This specimen consisted of peripheral blood, obtained from a patient treated with radiotherapy plus ipilimumab. Receptors originate from a human donor with non-small cell lung cancer who had stable disease on radiotherapy plus ipilimumab.

In DNA, the CDR3 is TGCAGCGTGAGACTAGCGGGGCGAGATACGCAGTATTTT. It yields the protein CSVRLAGRDTQYF. This chain uses TRBV29-1 with TRBJ2-3, with 11 bases lining up with TRBD2. There are 13 residues in the CDR3. Germline V gene sequence: CDR1 SQVTM, CDR2 ANQGSEA. Trimming at V came to 6 bases and at J to 5 bases, leaving 4 bases not matched to a gene.

The V and J genes are TRBV5-4 and TRBJ2-2, with 10 positions matching TRBD1. After removal of 2 bases from V and 2 bases from J, the junction contained 9 bases not matched to a gene. The CDR3 loop spans 18 amino acids. Germline CDR1 reads SGHNT; CDR2 reads YYREEE (reference sequence). DNA of the CDR3: TGTGCCAGCAGCTTTGTGCGGACAGGGGGTTATAACACCGGGGAGCTGTTTTTT. The encoded protein is CASSFVRTGGYNTGELFF.

The table lists this clone with a few counts. The rearrangement links TRBV7-9 to TRBJ2-7, with a weak D call TRBD1 (6 bases). V shed 5 bases and J shed 3 bases, with 29 bases lying between them. Germline V gene sequence: CDR1 SEHNR, CDR2 FQNEAQ (reference sequence). There are 19 residues in the CDR3. CDR3 DNA: TGTGCCAGCAGCGTAAAGGCAGGGGAGTGGCTGTCGTCGAACTACGAGCAGTACTTC. Its protein is CASSVKAGEWLSSNYEQYF. Full variable domain (missing parts from reference TRBV7-9 and TRBJ2-7): DTGVSQNPRHKITKRGQNVTFRCDPISEHNRLYWYRQTLGQGPEFLTYFQNEAQLEKSRLLSDRFSAERPKGSFSTLEIQRTEQGDSAMYLCASSVKAGEWLSSNYEQYFGPGTRLTVT.

This clone has more than one count but fewer than ten. The CDR3 region has the DNA TGCGCCAGCAGCCAAGCAGTGTTAGGGGAAAAACTGTTTTTT. This translates into CASSQAVLGEKLFF. V is TRBV4-1 and J is TRBJ1-4; D gene unclear. The CDR3 has 14 amino acids. Trimming removed 1 base at V and 8 bases at J, with 11 bases between. CDR1 and CDR2 (germline): MGHRA, YSYEKL.

This chain connects TRBV7-9 to TRBJ2-7; 8 bases fit TRBD2. Germline V CDR1 and CDR2: SEHNR, FQNEAQ (reference sequence). CDR3 length: 14 amino acids. The V segment lost 5 bases and the J segment 0 bases; nucleotides outside the gene matches: 3. The CDR3 here is CASSTSGSSYEQYF. The CDR3 DNA reads as TGTGCCAGCAGCACAAGCGGGAGCTCCTACGAGCAGTACTTC.

The chain has TRBV4-1 and TRBJ1-5; unclear D gene. The CDR3 loop spans 18 amino acids. Per the germline V gene, CDR1 is MGHRA and CDR2 is YSYEKL. The ends were cut back, 0 bases at V and 1 base at J, with 16 bases in the middle. CDR3 region: CASSQDPGGQLSNQPQHF. In nucleotides, the CDR3 is TGCGCCAGCAGCCAAGATCCAGGAGGGCAGCTGAGCAATCAGCCCCAGCATTTT.

The rearrangement joins TRBV11-3 to TRBJ2-5; 8 positions match TRBD2. Germline values: CDR1 SGHNT, CDR2 YENEEA. Trimming cost V 4 bases and J 4 bases; bases outside gene matches: 2. The CDR3 runs 13 residues. CDR3 sequence: CASSSLAGETQYF. The DNA for the CDR3 is TGTGCCAGCAGCTCCCTAGCGGGAGAGACCCAGTACTTC.

V is TRBV5-1 and J is TRBJ1-4; the D is unclear. Germline V gene lookup returns CDR1 SGHRS and CDR2 YFSETQ. V was trimmed by 4 bases and J by 5 bases, leaving 15 bases between them. This CDR3 comprises 15 residues. The CDR3: CASSPTGGPNEKLFF. In DNA, the CDR3 is TGCGCCAGCAGCCCTACGGGAGGCCCGAATGAAAAACTGTTTTTT.

The chain employs TRBV7-6 and TRBJ1-3; no firm D call. Germline CDR1 and CDR2: SGHVS and FNYEAQ. CDR3 size: 14 residues. The V and J ends lost 0 bases and 1 base respectively, with 4 bases between them. This chain's CDR3 is CASSLAGSGNTIYF. The CDR3 DNA is TGTGCCAGCAGCTTAGCAGGGTCTGGAAACACCATATATTTT.

The table lists this clone with a few counts. The rearrangement joins TRBV2 to TRBJ2-6; weak D call: TRBD1 (5 bases). Germline V lookup: CDR1 SNHLY, CDR2 FYNNEI. The CDR3 has 16 residues. V gave up 5 bases and J gave up 0 bases, with 11 bases separating them. The CDR3 is CASSIKGRSGANVLTF. The CDR3 DNA reads as TGTGCCAGCAGTATCAAGGGGCGCTCTGGGGCCAACGTCCTGACTTTC.

V and J are TRBV7-2 and TRBJ2-5; D not resolved. This CDR3 is built from 15 residues. Germline-derived CDR1 and CDR2 are SGHTA and FQGNSA. V lost 2 bases to trimming and J lost 1 base, with 11 bases between them. The CDR3 coding sequence is TGTGCCAGCAGCTTATATAGTTCTAGCCAAGAGACCCAGTACTTC. It specifies CASSLYSSSQETQYF.

The CDR3 DNA reads as TGTGCCAGCAGTGCCCAGCCAGGAGTGAGCGAGCAGTACTTC. Its protein is CASSAQPGVSEQYF. The rearrangement joins TRBV6-1 to TRBJ2-7; no firm D call. V dropped 4 bases and J dropped 6 bases, with 16 bases sitting between them. The length of the CDR3 is 14 residues. CDR1 is MNHNS, CDR2 SASEGT, per germline.

In this sample, this clone is medium-sized. The rearrangement joins TRBV7-2 to TRBJ2-2, with TRBD2 as a possible D gene (5 bases). There are 16 residues in the CDR3. The germline V gene has CDR1 SGHTA and CDR2 FQGNSA. V dropped 2 bases and J dropped 0 bases, with 10 bases sitting between them. Here the CDR3 DNA reads TGTGCCAGCAGCTTAAAGTCTAGCTCGAACACCGGGGAGCTGTTTTTT. Protein: CASSLKSSSNTGELFF.

The chain combines TRBV29-1 with TRBJ2-1; a possible D gene is TRBD1 (5 bases). The CDR3 runs to 12 residues. CDR1 is SQVTM, CDR2 ANQGSEA, per germline. Deletions cut 4 bases from V and 9 bases from J, with 13 bases between. The CDR3 region has the DNA TGCAGCGTTGTTACAGGCTCCAGTGAGCAGTTCTTC. Translating gives CSVVTGSSEQFF.

The chain uses TRBV6-1 and TRBJ2-1, with D unresolved. Germline V gives CDR1 MNHNS, CDR2 SASEGT. This CDR3 comprises 12 residues. Deletions cut 2 bases from V and 15 bases from J, with 14 bases between. For the CDR3, the DNA is TGTGCCAGCAGTGAATCCACGGTTATATGGTTCTTC. Translation: CASSESTVIWFF.

The rearrangement uses TRBV18 and TRBJ1-3, with a tentative D call TRBD1 (5 bases). The CDR3 runs 17 residues. V shed 1 base and J shed 4 bases, with 17 bases lying between them. CDR1 KGHSH and CDR2 LQKENI come from the germline V gene. CDR3 in DNA: TGTGCCAGCTCACCACTGCCCACCCGGGACGCGGGAAACACCATATATTTT. The encoded protein is CASSPLPTRDAGNTIYF.

Only a few counts were recorded for this clone. The chain joins TRBV27 to TRBJ2-3; D uncertain. Trimming took off 1 base at V and 6 bases at J, with 8 bases between the two ends. This CDR3 contains 13 residues. Looked up from germline, CDR1 is MNHEY and CDR2 is SMNVEV (reference sequence). DNA of the CDR3: TGTGCCAGCAGTTTATACAGTTGGGATACGCAGTATTTT. As protein: CASSLYSWDTQYF.

The chain couples TRBV4-2 to TRBJ2-7; TRBD1 agrees at 7 bases. Germline CDR1 is LGHNA and CDR2 is YNFKEQ. V gave up 0 bases and J gave up 0 bases; unmatched junction bases: 8. The CDR3 has 17 residues. CDR3 DNA: TGTGCCAGCAGCCAAGATACGACAGGGACGTCCTCCTACGAGCAGTACTTC. This encodes CASSQDTTGTSSYEQYF.

This sequence joins TRBV6-5 and TRBJ1-1; D is unclear. This CDR3 region has 15 residues. Per the germline V gene, CDR1 is MNHEY and CDR2 is SVGAGI. V was trimmed by 0 bases and J by 4 bases, leaving 12 bases between them. The CDR3 sequence is CASSYSPGFGTEAFF. The CDR3 DNA reads as TGTGCCAGCAGTTACTCCCCGGGGTTTGGCACTGAAGCTTTCTTT.

This clone was picked up one time. V gene TRBV6-1 combines with J gene TRBJ1-2; no definite D call. This CDR3 region has 13 residues. Looked up from germline, CDR1 is MNHNS and CDR2 is SASEGT. The V end lost 6 bases, the J end lost 0 bases, and 8 bases lay between the germline ends. The DNA for the CDR3 is TGTGCCAGCAGAGCTTCAGCTAACTATGGCTACACCTTC. This translates into CASRASANYGYTF.

The chain recombines TRBV7-6 with TRBJ2-2, with 10 nucleotides matching TRBD1. CDR3 length: 16 amino acids. Trimming at V came to 5 bases and at J to 5 bases, leaving 8 bases not matched to a gene. In germline, CDR1 is SGHVS, CDR2 FNYEAQ. The CDR3 DNA reads as TGTGCCAGCAGCACCCGGACAGGGGGATCAACCGGGGAGCTGTTTTTT. It is translated as CASSTRTGGSTGELFF.

V gene TRBV6-6 combines with J gene TRBJ2-7; 8 nucleotides agree with TRBD2. CDR1 is MNHNY and CDR2 is SVGAGI in the germline V gene (reference sequence). V trimming: 6 bases; J trimming: 3 bases; junction bases outside the gene matches: 7. The CDR3 extends over 14 amino acids. The CDR3 nucleotides read TGTGCCAGCAGACCGAGGGGGACTAGCTACGAGCAGTACTTC. It codes for CASRPRGTSYEQYF.

This clone was seen only once. This chain joins TRBV11-2 and TRBJ2-5; tentative D call: TRBD2 (6 bases). Trimming shortened V by 5 bases and J by 4 bases, and 11 bases separated the two germline ends. Germline values: CDR1 SGHAT, CDR2 FQNNGV. CDR3 length equals 13 residues. CDR3 loop: CASSQPSAETQYF. Here the CDR3 DNA reads TGTGCCAGCAGCCAACCTAGCGCAGAGACCCAGTACTTC.

The CDR3 is CASSRTAKETQYF. DNA for the CDR3: TGTGCCAGCAGTCGGACAGCAAAAGAGACCCAGTACTTC. The chain recombines TRBV2 with TRBJ2-5; tentatively, D is TRBD1 (6 bases). The germline V and J ends were trimmed by 5 bases and 3 bases, with 10 bases remaining between them. The CDR3 loop spans 13 amino acids. Germline V CDR1 and CDR2: SNHLY, FYNNEI.

This CDR3 is CASSQQDLAVQETQYF. CDR3 bases: TGCGCCAGCAGCCAGCAGGATCTAGCGGTACAAGAGACCCAGTACTTC. The chain recombines TRBV4-1 with TRBJ2-5, with 7 bases lining up with TRBD2. The V segment lost 3 bases and the J segment 2 bases; nucleotides outside the gene matches: 9. The CDR3 is made up of 16 amino acids. The germline gives CDR1 MGHRA, CDR2 YSYEKL.

The V and J genes are TRBV7-2 and TRBJ1-2; TRBD1 agrees at 7 bases. Germline V gives CDR1 SGHTA, CDR2 FQGNSA. The CDR3 runs to 15 residues. Trimming cost V 1 base and J 8 bases; bases outside gene matches: 10. CDR3 sequence: CASSLGSGQVYGYTF. CDR3 coding DNA: TGTGCCAGCAGCTTAGGGTCCGGACAGGTCTACGGCTACACCTTC.

The sample holds a few counts of this clone. The chain employs TRBV4-3 and TRBJ1-2; 7 bases align to TRBD1. This CDR3 has 17 amino acids. Germline V lookup: CDR1 LGHNA, CDR2 YSLEER. The V and J ends lost 0 bases and 2 bases, in that order; junction bases with no gene match: 9. Here the CDR3 DNA reads TGCGCCAGCAGCCAAGATAAGCCAACAGGGGCGAACTATGGCTACACCTTC. Translated: CASSQDKPTGANYGYTF.

V and J are TRBV5-1 and TRBJ2-7; maybe TRBD2 (6 bases). Trimming pared 4 bases from V and 2 bases from J, leaving 13 bases between. CDR1 is SGHRS, CDR2 YFSETQ, per germline. This CDR3 is built from 14 residues. Written as DNA, the CDR3 is TGCGCCAGCAGCGTACTGACGGGGGCCTACGAGCAGTACTTC. The encoded protein is CASSVLTGAYEQYF.

This sequence joins TRBV14 and TRBJ2-1; 11 nucleotides line up with TRBD2. J lost 10 bases, V lost 4 bases, and 9 bases had no gene match. The V gene's germline CDR1 is SGHDN and CDR2 FVKESK. CDR3 size: 15 residues. CDR3 protein: CASSPFGTSGREQFF. Written as DNA, the CDR3 is TGTGCCAGCAGCCCCTTCGGAACTAGCGGGAGAGAGCAGTTCTTC.

The J gene is TRBJ1-3, the V gene TRBV13; 9 bases match TRBD1. V lost 5 bases to trimming and J lost 2 bases; unmatched junction nucleotides: 4. This CDR3 contains 15 residues. Germline CDR1 is PRHDT and CDR2 is FYEKMQ (reference sequence). DNA for the CDR3: TGTGCCAGCAGCCGGGGACAGGGAACTGGAAACACCATATATTTT. As protein: CASSRGQGTGNTIYF.